A single sample is the source of the 32 T cell receptor beta chains below, sequenced in a study of blood T cell repertoires in COVID-19. Sequencing was performed with immunoSEQ multiplex PCR; in TCRdb, only in-frame clones are kept and a portion is missing. The sample has over 250,000 clones; approximately 85% are singletons. Material for sequencing was peripheral blood. These receptors all come from a middle-aged man with active or convalescent COVID-19.

The V call is TRBV7-9, the J call TRBJ1-4; the D is unclear. The germline CDR1 and CDR2 sequences are SEHNR and FQNEAQ (reference sequence). V lost 5 bases, J lost 0 bases, and 10 bases lay in between. The length of the CDR3 is 15 residues. The CDR3 spells CASSPNTATNEKLFF. In DNA, the CDR3 is TGTGCCAGCAGCCCTAACACAGCAACTAATGAAAAACTGTTTTTT.

This clone has a handful of counts. The V gene is TRBV9, the J gene TRBJ1-2, with 7 positions matching TRBD1. V shed 3 bases and J 6 bases; nucleotides not matched to a gene: 11. Germline lookup yields CDR1 SGDLS and CDR2 YYNGEE. The CDR3 has 15 amino acids. The DNA of the CDR3 is TGTGCCAGCAGCGGGATAGTACAGGGGATCAATGGCTACACCTTC. It codes for CASSGIVQGINGYTF.

This clone was seen a handful of times. The chain joins TRBV19 to TRBJ1-2; 9 nucleotides align to TRBD1. In germline, CDR1 is LNHDA, CDR2 SQIVND (reference sequence). V lost 11 bases, J lost 3 bases, and 7 bases stayed unmatched. The CDR3 runs 13 residues. The CDR3 sequence is CAVRGTGYYGYTF. The DNA of the CDR3 is TGTGCCGTTCGCGGGACAGGGTACTATGGCTACACCTTC. Filled out from reference TRBV19 and TRBJ1-2, the complete variable domain reads DGGITQSPKYLFRKEGQNVTLSCEQNLNHDAMYWYRQDPGQGLRLIYYSQIVNDFQKGDIAEGYSVSREKKESFPLTVTSAQKNPTAFYLCAVRGTGYYGYTFGSGTRLTVV.

The rearrangement links TRBV4-2 to TRBJ2-3, with TRBD2 matching over 8 bases. V lost 0 bases, J lost 3 bases, and 11 bases stayed unmatched. This CDR3 region has 18 residues. Germline assignment: CDR1 LGHNA and CDR2 YNFKEQ. The DNA for the CDR3 is TGTGCCAGCAGCCAAGAGGGGCCGGGAGGGGGAAGAACAGATACGCAGTATTTT. Translation: CASSQEGPGGGRTDTQYF.

The rearrangement uses TRBV5-8 and TRBJ2-1; TRBD2 aligns across 7 bases. The CDR3 covers 13 residues. Trimming cost V 5 bases and J 7 bases; bases outside gene matches: 6. The germline V gene has CDR1 SGHTS and CDR2 YDEGEE. The CDR3 DNA follows: TGTGCCAGCAGACGAACTAGCGCAAATGAGCAGTTCTTC. As protein: CASRRTSANEQFF.

The rearrangement uses TRBV5-1 and TRBJ2-7, with TRBD2 identical over 8 bases. Germline assignment: CDR1 SGHRS and CDR2 YFSETQ. V was clipped by 4 bases and J by 4 bases; unmatched bases: 13. The CDR3 loop spans 16 amino acids. CDR3 residues: CASSATLAGPYYEQYF. The CDR3 DNA reads as TGCGCCAGCAGCGCAACCTTAGCGGGACCGTATTACGAGCAGTACTTC.

This chain links TRBV6-4 with TRBJ2-7; tentatively, D is TRBD2 (5 bases). The CDR3 length is 17 residues. Germline lookup yields CDR1 MRHNA and CDR2 SNTAGT. Trimming took 0 bases from V and 3 from J, leaving 18 bases between them. The CDR3 DNA reads as TGTGCCAGCAGTGACTCGAGGGTTTCGGGTGAGGGCTACGAGCAGTACTTC. Residues: CASSDSRVSGEGYEQYF.

This chain links TRBV28 with TRBJ2-1, with 7 bases identical to TRBD2. Germline values: CDR1 MDHEN, CDR2 SYDVKM. The CDR3 has 17 residues. The V and J ends lost 0 bases and 7 bases, in that order; junction bases with no gene match: 12. The CDR3 nucleotides are TGTGCCAGCAGTTTATGGGGAGGGATGGATCTTGGGAATGAGCAGTTCTTC. Encoded protein: CASSLWGGMDLGNEQFF.

The chain uses TRBV6-2 or TRBV6-3 and TRBJ1-5; D gene unclear. V was shortened by 0 bases and J by 5 bases, with 11 bases between the two germline ends. The CDR3 has 15 amino acids. CDR1 and CDR2 (germline): MNHEY, SVGEGT. CDR3 region: CASSYSTAGHQPQHF. CDR3 sequence (DNA): TGTGCCAGCAGTTACTCGACGGCAGGTCATCAGCCCCAGCATTTT.

This clone appeared once. This chain links TRBV15 with TRBJ2-7; 7 bases match TRBD1. Per germline, CDR1 LNHNV and CDR2 YYDKDF (reference sequence). This CDR3 spans 17 amino acids. V dropped 0 bases and J dropped 2; count of bases not matched to a gene: 10. The DNA for the CDR3 is TGTGCCACCAGCAGAGAGGCTTTGACAGGGTCTACCTACGAGCAGTACTTC. Translated, it gives CATSREALTGSTYEQYF.

The V gene is TRBV19, the J gene TRBJ2-1; TRBD2 agrees at 9 bases. This CDR3 has 17 residues. Trimming at V came to 0 bases and at J to 4 bases, leaving 7 bases not matched to a gene. Germline CDR1 and CDR2: LNHDA and SQIVND (reference sequence). In DNA, the CDR3 is TGTGCCAGTAGTATAGATTTAGCGGGAGAGGGGTACAATGAGCAGTTCTTC. Translation: CASSIDLAGEGYNEQFF.

This chain joins TRBV28 and TRBJ2-5; D gene uncertain. CDR3 size: 11 residues. V was clipped by 7 bases and J by 5 bases, with 8 bases between them. The germline V gene encodes CDR1 MDHEN and CDR2 SYDVKM. Here the CDR3 DNA reads TGTGCCAGCACCCTGAGTGAGACCCAGTACTTC. Amino acid sequence: CASTLSETQYF.

The V and J genes are TRBV7-2 and TRBJ1-2, with D tentatively TRBD1 (5 bases). The germline V gene has CDR1 SGHTA and CDR2 FQGNSA. This CDR3 contains 16 residues. The ends were cut back, 5 bases at V and 4 bases at J, with 20 bases in the middle. CDR3 DNA: TGTGCCAGCAGCCCCGACAGATTTCCAACCTCCTATGGCTACACCTTC. It yields the protein CASSPDRFPTSYGYTF.

The V call is TRBV2, the J call TRBJ1-5; 10 nucleotides match TRBD1. Germline loops: CDR1 SNHLY, CDR2 FYNNEI. V lost 4 bases, J lost 5 bases, and 14 bases stayed unmatched. The CDR3 covers 18 residues. In nucleotides, the CDR3 is TGTGCCAGCAGTGGACTTTGGGACAGGGGAGGGAAGTATCAGCCCCAGCATTTT. Translation: CASSGLWDRGGKYQPQHF.

This clone was counted once. The rearrangement uses TRBV4-1 and TRBJ1-1, with D maybe TRBD1 (5 bases). The V end lost 1 base, the J end lost 0 bases, and 12 bases lay between the germline ends. The CDR3 is 16 residues long. Germline values: CDR1 MGHRA, CDR2 YSYEKL. The CDR3 loop is CASSQGFDRLNTEAFF. The DNA for the CDR3 is TGCGCCAGCAGCCAAGGCTTCGACAGATTGAACACTGAAGCTTTCTTT.

The DNA of the CDR3 is TGTGCCAGCAGGACCGGGACAGACACCGGGGAGCTGTTTTTT. Amino acids: CASRTGTDTGELFF. The V gene is TRBV6-5, the J gene TRBJ2-2, with 7 bases fitting TRBD1. The germline CDR1 and CDR2 sequences are MNHEY and SVGAGI. With V trimmed by 6 bases and J by 3 bases, 4 bases remained unmatched. The CDR3 contains 14 residues.

The rearrangement joins TRBV12-3 or TRBV12-4 to TRBJ2-5, with a possible D match to TRBD1 (5 bases). Trimming cost V 7 bases and J 3 bases, with 12 bases left between them. This CDR3 contains 13 residues. CDR3: CASTPTAKETQYF. In nucleotides, the CDR3 is TGTGCCAGCACCCCGACAGCGAAAGAGACCCAGTACTTC.

The chain carries TRBV11-2 and TRBJ2-3, with 9 bases fitting TRBD1. V dropped 4 bases and J dropped 8; count of bases not matched to a gene: 10. This CDR3 is built from 15 residues. CDR1 and CDR2 from the germline V gene are SGHAT and FQNNGV. The CDR3 loop is CASSSLQGAVGTQYF. The DNA for the CDR3 is TGTGCCAGCAGCTCCTTACAGGGGGCAGTCGGTACGCAGTATTTT.

The genes are TRBV18 and TRBJ2-1; D is possibly TRBD1 (5 bases). CDR3 length equals 17 residues. V was clipped by 3 bases and J by 0 bases, with 15 bases between them. Germline CDR1 is KGHSH and CDR2 is LQKENI. The CDR3: CASSPSLTVSSYNEQFF. In nucleotides, the CDR3 is TGTGCCAGCTCACCTAGTCTGACAGTGAGCTCCTACAATGAGCAGTTCTTC.

This chain joins TRBV3-1 (or the pseudogene TRBV3-2) and TRBJ2-1, with a weak D call TRBD1 (5 bases). The ends were cut back, 4 bases at V and 8 bases at J, with 15 bases in the middle. Germline V CDR1 and CDR2: LGHDT, YNNKEL (reference sequence). CDR3 length equals 14 residues. The CDR3 bases are TGTGCCAGCAGCCCCCTGTGGCAGGGCGATGAGCAGTTCTTC. Protein sequence: CASSPLWQGDEQFF.

The chain is built from TRBV3-1 (or the pseudogene TRBV3-2) and TRBJ2-7; 7 positions match TRBD1. Per the germline V gene, CDR1 is LGHDT and CDR2 is YNNKEL (reference sequence). The CDR3 has 17 residues. The trim removed 4 bases at V and 2 bases at J, leaving 14 bases unmatched. The CDR3 nucleotides are TGTGCCAGCAGCCGCTCTATTAGCCGGGACAGACCCTACGAGCAGTACTTC. It encodes CASSRSISRDRPYEQYF.

V is TRBV7-9 and J is TRBJ1-6, with D perhaps matching TRBD1 (5 bases). CDR1 is SEHNR, CDR2 FQNEAQ, per germline (reference sequence). V lost 5 bases, J lost 7 bases, and 15 bases lay in between. This CDR3 is built from 15 residues. The CDR3 nucleotides read TGTGCCAGCAGCCCTATCAGGGAAGCCAATTCACCCCTCCACTTT. This sequence encodes CASSPIREANSPLHF. Full variable domain (remainder filled in from reference TRBV7-9 and TRBJ1-6): DTGVSQNPRHKITKRGQNVTFRCDPISEHNRLYWYRQTLGQGPEFLTYFQNEAQLEKSRLLSDRFSAERPKGSFSTLEIQRTEQGDSAMYLCASSPIREANSPLHFGNGTRLTVT.

The chain uses TRBV3-1 (or the pseudogene TRBV3-2) and TRBJ2-1; 8 nucleotides agree with TRBD2. The germline CDR1 and CDR2 sequences are LGHDT and YNNKEL (reference sequence). J gave up 2 bases and V 3 bases, and 3 bases lay outside the gene matches. This CDR3 is built from 15 residues. The CDR3 loop reads CASSHRGRTYNEQFF. CDR3 bases: TGTGCCAGCAGCCACCGCGGGAGGACCTACAATGAGCAGTTCTTC.

This sequence joins TRBV3-1 (or the pseudogene TRBV3-2) and TRBJ2-1, with a possible D match to TRBD1 (6 bases). V shed 4 bases and J shed 8 bases, with 18 bases lying between them. CDR1 is LGHDT and CDR2 is YNNKEL in the germline V gene (reference sequence). This CDR3 spans 15 amino acids. This chain's CDR3 is CASSRTVSRVDEQFF. CDR3 coding DNA: TGTGCCAGCAGCCGGACAGTGTCCCGGGTCGATGAGCAGTTCTTC.

The chain employs TRBV15 and TRBJ1-5; 7 bases are a match to TRBD1. The germline V gene encodes CDR1 LNHNV and CDR2 YYDKDF (reference sequence). The CDR3 covers 14 residues. Germline trimming cut 5 bases from V and 7 bases from J; bases unmatched to any gene: 8. DNA of the CDR3: TGTGCCACCAGCCTGACAGGGAGAGGCCAGCCCCAGCATTTT. Residues: CATSLTGRGQPQHF.

The J gene is TRBJ2-7, the V gene TRBV12-5, with D possibly matching TRBD2 (6 bases). CDR1 is LGHNT, CDR2 FRNRAP, per germline. V lost 7 bases and J 2 bases, leaving 15 bases between the germline ends. The length of the CDR3 is 14 residues. For the CDR3, the DNA is TGTGCTAGTGCTCCGGGTAGCGGCGCCTACGAGCAGTACTTC. Translation: CASAPGSGAYEQYF.

The chain recombines TRBV19 with TRBJ2-5; a possible D gene is TRBD2 (6 bases). Germline lookup yields CDR1 LNHDA and CDR2 SQIVND (reference sequence). V was clipped by 3 bases and J by 1 base, with 9 bases between them. This CDR3 has 14 amino acids. CDR3 loop: CASSIGGLQETQYF. CDR3 coding DNA: TGTGCCAGTAGTATCGGGGGACTCCAAGAGACCCAGTACTTC.

The rearrangement joins TRBV30 to TRBJ2-1; weak D call: TRBD2 (5 bases). V lost 4 bases to trimming and J lost 4 bases, with 17 bases between them. There are 15 residues in the CDR3. CDR1 is GTSNPN, CDR2 SVGIG, per germline (reference sequence). The CDR3 DNA is TGTGCCTGGAATGGAGCTAGCCCTTCGTACAATGAGCAGTTCTTC. It encodes CAWNGASPSYNEQFF.

Only a few counts were recorded for this clone. This chain uses TRBV27 with TRBJ1-2, with 7 positions matching TRBD1. The CDR3 is 14 residues long. Germline V gives CDR1 MNHEY, CDR2 SMNVEV (reference sequence). Germline trimming cut 3 bases from V and 9 bases from J; bases unmatched to any gene: 10. The CDR3 DNA follows: TGTGCCAGCAGTTTCCCCGACAGGGATAATAGCTACACCTTC. Residues: CASSFPDRDNSYTF.

The chain carries TRBV7-9 and TRBJ2-7; D may be TRBD2 (5 bases). The V gene's germline CDR1 is SEHNR and CDR2 FQNEAQ (reference sequence). There are 16 residues in the CDR3. Trimming stripped 4 bases from V and 0 bases from J, with 16 bases between. The CDR3, as DNA: TGTGCCAGCAGCTCGAGAAGCGGAACCGCCTCCTACGAGCAGTACTTC. Its translation: CASSSRSGTASYEQYF.

In DNA form, the CDR3 reads TGTGCCAGCAGCCAACTAGGGACTAGCGGATCCACAGATACGCAGTATTTT. Protein: CASSQLGTSGSTDTQYF. The chain has TRBV4-2 and TRBJ2-3; 11 bases line up with TRBD2. CDR1 is LGHNA and CDR2 is YNFKEQ in the germline V gene. V lost 2 bases and J lost 2; bases outside the gene matches: 6. This CDR3 has 17 residues.

The chain couples TRBV3-1 (or the pseudogene TRBV3-2) to TRBJ1-2, with D unresolved. V was cut by 0 bases and J by 11 bases, with 13 bases left in between. The CDR3 consists of 13 residues. CDR1 and CDR2 from the germline V gene are LGHDT and YNNKEL (reference sequence). CDR3 coding DNA: TGTGCCAGCAGCCAAGATCCGAGTTCGGGATACACCTTC. Translating gives CASSQDPSSGYTF.